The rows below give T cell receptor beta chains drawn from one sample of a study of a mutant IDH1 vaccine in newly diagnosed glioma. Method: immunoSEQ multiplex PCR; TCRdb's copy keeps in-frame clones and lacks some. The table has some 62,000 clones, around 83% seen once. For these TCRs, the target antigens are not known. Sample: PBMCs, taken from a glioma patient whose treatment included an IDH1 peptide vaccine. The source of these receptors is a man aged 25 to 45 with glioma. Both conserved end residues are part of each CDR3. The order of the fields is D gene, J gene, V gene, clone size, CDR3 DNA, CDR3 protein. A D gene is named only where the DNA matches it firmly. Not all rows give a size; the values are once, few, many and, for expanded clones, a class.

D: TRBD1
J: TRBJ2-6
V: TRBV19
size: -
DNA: TGTGCCAGTAGTGGTCCCGAGACAGGGAGTTCTGGGGCCAACGTCCTGACTTTC
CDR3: CASSGPETGSSGANVLTF

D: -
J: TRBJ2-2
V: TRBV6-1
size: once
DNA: TGTGCCAGCAGACGGGGGAACACCGGGGAGCTGTTTTTT
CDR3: CASRRGNTGELFF

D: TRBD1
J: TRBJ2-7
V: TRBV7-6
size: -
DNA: TGTGCCAGCAGCTTGTTCTTACAGGGGGCGTCAGGGTACGAGCAGTACTTC
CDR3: CASSLFLQGASGYEQYF

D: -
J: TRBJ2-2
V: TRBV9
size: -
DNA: TGTGCCAGCAGCGTAGGGTTTCGGGGCAGCGAGGGGGAGCTGTTTTTT
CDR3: CASSVGFRGSEGELFF

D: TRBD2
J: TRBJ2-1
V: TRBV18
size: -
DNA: TGTGCCAGCTCACCGGCTAGCGGGGGGGCAGGCAATGAGCAGTTCTTC
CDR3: CASSPASGGAGNEQFF

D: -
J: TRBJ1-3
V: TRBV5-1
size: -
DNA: TGCGCCAGCAGCTTGGGCCAATCCGAAGGAAACACCATATATTTT
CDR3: CASSLGQSEGNTIYF

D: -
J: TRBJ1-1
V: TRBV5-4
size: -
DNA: TGTGCCAGCAGCTTGTCCCAAGGAGGTTTTTCGAACACTGAAGCTTTCTTT
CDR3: CASSLSQGGFSNTEAFF

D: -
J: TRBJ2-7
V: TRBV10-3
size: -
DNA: TGTGCCATCAGTGATTCGGGCATGGGGGGCGACGAGCAGTACTTC
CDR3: CAISDSGMGGDEQYF

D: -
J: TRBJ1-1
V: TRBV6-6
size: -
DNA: TGTGCCAGCAGTTACAGAGGGGTCAACACTGAAGCTTTCTTT
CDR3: CASSYRGVNTEAFF

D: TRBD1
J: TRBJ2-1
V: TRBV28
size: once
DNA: TGTGCCTCTCGACAGGGGTCCTACAATGAGCAGTTCTTC
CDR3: CASRQGSYNEQFF

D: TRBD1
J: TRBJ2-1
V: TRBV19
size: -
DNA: TGTGCCAGTAGTTTGGGGGACAGGGGGGTCAATGAGCAGTTCTTC
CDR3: CASSLGDRGVNEQFF

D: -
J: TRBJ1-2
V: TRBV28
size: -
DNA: TGTGCCAGCAGTTTATTTGGGGGCAGCTCCTACACCTTC
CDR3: CASSLFGGSSYTF

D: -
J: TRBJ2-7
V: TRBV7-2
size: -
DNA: TGTGCCAGCAGCTTAGATCCGCGCTACGAGCAGTACTTC
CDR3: CASSLDPRYEQYF

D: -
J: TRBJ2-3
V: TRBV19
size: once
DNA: TGTGCCACCAAGGAGAGCACAGATACGCAGTATTTT
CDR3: CATKESTDTQYF

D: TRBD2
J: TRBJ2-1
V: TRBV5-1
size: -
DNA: TGCGCCAGCAGCTCAGCGGGGGGTTACAATGAGCAGTTCTTC
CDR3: CASSSAGGYNEQFF

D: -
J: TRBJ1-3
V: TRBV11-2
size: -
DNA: TGTGCCAGCAGCTCAACAGGGATCTCTGGAAACACCATATATTTT
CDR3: CASSSTGISGNTIYF

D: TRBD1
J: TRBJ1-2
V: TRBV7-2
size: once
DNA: TGTGCCAGCAGCTTAGTCAGGGGGAACGACTATGGCTACACCTTC
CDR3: CASSLVRGNDYGYTF

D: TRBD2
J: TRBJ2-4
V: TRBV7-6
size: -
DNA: TGTGCCAGCAGCGCTCTAGCGGGGTCAGCCAAAAACATTCAGTACTTC
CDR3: CASSALAGSAKNIQYF

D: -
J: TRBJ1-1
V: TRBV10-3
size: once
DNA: TGTGCCATCACTCGGGCGTTTGTGTTAGGACAGCAAAACACTGAAGCTTTCTTT
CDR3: CAITRAFVLGQQNTEAFF

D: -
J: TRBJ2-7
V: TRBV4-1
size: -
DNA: TGCGCCAGCAGCCTCCCGATCGGGGCCGGTGGCTACTACGAGCAGTACTTC
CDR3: CASSLPIGAGGYYEQYF

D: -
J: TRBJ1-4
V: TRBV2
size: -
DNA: TGTGCCAGCACGAATGGGCTGGGGATGTTTTTT
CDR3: CASTNGLGMFF

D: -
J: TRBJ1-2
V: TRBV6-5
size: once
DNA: TGTGCCAGCAGTTACTCGGGTGGAGGTGGCTACACCTTC
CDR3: CASSYSGGGGYTF

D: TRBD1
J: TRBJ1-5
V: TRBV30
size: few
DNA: TGTGCCTGGAGTCAGGGGGCGGGTCAGCCCCAGCATTTT
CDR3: CAWSQGAGQPQHF

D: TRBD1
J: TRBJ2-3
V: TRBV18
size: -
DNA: TGTGCCAGCTCACCACCGGGACAGTGGACAGATACGCAGTATTTT
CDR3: CASSPPGQWTDTQYF

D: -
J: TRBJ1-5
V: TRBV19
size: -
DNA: TGTGCCAGTAGTGTCGGCGTGGCTCCCGGTCAGCCCCAGCATTTT
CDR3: CASSVGVAPGQPQHF

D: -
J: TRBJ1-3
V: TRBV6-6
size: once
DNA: TGTGCCAGCAGTTACTCGGGCAGGAGGAGTTACACCATATATTTT
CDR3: CASSYSGRRSYTIYF

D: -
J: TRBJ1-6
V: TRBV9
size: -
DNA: TGTGCCAGCAGCGGCAGGGTTAACGGGAATTCACCCCTCCACTTT
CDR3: CASSGRVNGNSPLHF

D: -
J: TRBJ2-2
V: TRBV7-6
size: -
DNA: TGTGCCAGCAGCTCCCGCCTAGGGAATACGAACACCGGGGAGCTGTTTTTT
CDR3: CASSSRLGNTNTGELFF

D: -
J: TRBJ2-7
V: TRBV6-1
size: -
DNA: TGTGCCAGCAGTGAATTCGGACAAAGCTACGAGCAGTACTTC
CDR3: CASSEFGQSYEQYF

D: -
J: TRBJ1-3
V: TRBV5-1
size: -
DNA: TGCGCCAGCATTGTGGGAAACACCATATATTTT
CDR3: CASIVGNTIYF

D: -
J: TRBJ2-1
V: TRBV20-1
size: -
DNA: TGCAGTGCTAGAGCCCTCAGTGAGCAGTTCTTC
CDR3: CSARALSEQFF

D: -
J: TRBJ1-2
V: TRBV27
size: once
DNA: TGTGCCAGCAGTTACCGGCGGCAGGCCGTCCAAGATGGGATCGATGGCTACACCTTC
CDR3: CASSYRRQAVQDGIDGYTF

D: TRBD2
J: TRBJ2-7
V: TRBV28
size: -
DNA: TGTGCCAGCAGTTTACCGGGACTAGCGGGGACCGAGCAGTACTTC
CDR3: CASSLPGLAGTEQYF

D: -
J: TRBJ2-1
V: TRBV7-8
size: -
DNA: TGTGCCAGCAACAGGCGGGCAGGGTACAATGAGCAGTTCTTC
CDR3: CASNRRAGYNEQFF

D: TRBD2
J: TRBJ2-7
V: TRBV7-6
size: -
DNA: TGTGCCAGCAGCAAGACTAGCGGGGGCGACTACGAGCAGTACTTC
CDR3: CASSKTSGGDYEQYF

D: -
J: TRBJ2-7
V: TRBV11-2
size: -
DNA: TGTGCCAGCAGCTTAGGGAGCTTAAGTGCCGAGCAGTACTTC
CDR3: CASSLGSLSAEQYF

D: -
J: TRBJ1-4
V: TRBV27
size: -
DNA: TGTGCCAGCGGCCACAGGGCAACTAATGAAAAACTGTTTTTT
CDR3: CASGHRATNEKLFF

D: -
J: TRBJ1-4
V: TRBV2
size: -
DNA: TGTGCCAGCAGAGGGCGGGGAGGCGAAAAACTGTTTTTT
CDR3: CASRGRGGEKLFF

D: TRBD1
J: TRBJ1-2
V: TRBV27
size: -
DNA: TGTGCCAGCAGTCCGACAGGGAAGCTTAACTATGGCTACACCTTC
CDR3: CASSPTGKLNYGYTF

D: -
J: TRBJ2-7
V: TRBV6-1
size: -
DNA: TGTGCCAGCTATATTTGGGACGGTTCCTCCTACGAGCAGTACTTC
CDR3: CASYIWDGSSYEQYF

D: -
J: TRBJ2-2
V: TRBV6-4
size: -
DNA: TGTGCCAGCAGTAACACCAACACCGGGGAGCTGTTTTTT
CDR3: CASSNTNTGELFF

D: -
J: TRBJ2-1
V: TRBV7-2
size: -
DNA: TGTGCCAGCAGCTTAGACCACCATGGGGATGAGCAGTTCTTC
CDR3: CASSLDHHGDEQFF

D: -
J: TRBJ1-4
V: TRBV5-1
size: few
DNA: TGCGCCAGCAGCTTGGTTGGACTCGCCTCTGAGAAAAAACTGTTTTTT
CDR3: CASSLVGLASEKKLFF

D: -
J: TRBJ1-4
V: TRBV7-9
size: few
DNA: TGTGCCAGCAGCTTACTGACAGGTGAAAAACTGTTTTTT
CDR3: CASSLLTGEKLFF

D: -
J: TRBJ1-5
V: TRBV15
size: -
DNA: TGTGCCACCAGCCGCAACCGAAATCAGCCCCAGCATTTT
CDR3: CATSRNRNQPQHF